The clone carrying this TCR beta chain was detected once. As yet, its antigen is unknown. Treatment given: approximately 11-day PBMC culture with coronavirus spike peptide pools or control peptides (ViraFEST assay). Samples of CD4+ T cells were obtained from the unexposed donor before the COVID-19 pandemic (2011-2018). The study sequenced cultured CD4+ T cell DNA using the Oncomine TCR Beta short-read assay. It was from cultured CD4+ T cells that genomic DNA was extracted. TCRdb processed the PCR reads anew with MiXCR; each CDR3 protein has one entry. The sample holds 8,000 to 10,000 distinct CDR3 sequences, 30% to 35% seen once. This entry comes from a study of vaccination and CD4 T cells after COVID-19. Study results and limitations: Researchers report that 304 of 307 vaccine-specific clones in convalescent patients proved spike mono-reactive.

This clonotype originated in a human donor in good health. What was sequenced was CD4+ T cells from blood, cultured in vitro.

CDR3 nucleotides: TGTGCCAGCTCACCTCGTGACGGTGCCGCTCAGCCCCAGCATTTT. Protein sequence: CASSPRDGAAQPQHF. The chain combines TRBV18 with TRBJ1-5; D remains ambiguous. Germline lookup yields CDR1 KGHSH and CDR2 LQKENI. The CDR3 contains 15 residues. V was shortened by 3 bases and J by 6 bases, with 15 bases between the two germline ends.